The 18 T cell receptor beta chains presented below share a single source sample, sequenced in a study of blood T cell repertoires in COVID-19. Sequencing used immunoSEQ multiplex PCR; TCRdb keeps in-frame clones, though not all of them. The sample carries about 140,000 clones, less than 90% recorded once. Sequencing used peripheral blood. The receptors were sampled from a human donor with COVID-19, enrolled during active disease. The donor label of this sample is uncertain.

The gene calls are TRBV19 and TRBJ2-2; D not resolved. Per germline, CDR1 LNHDA and CDR2 SQIVND (reference sequence). The CDR3 length is 14 residues. Between the trimmed V and J ends, which lost 5 bases and 5 bases, there was a span of 12 bases. The CDR3 loop reads CASSQNGATGELFF. CDR3 nucleotides: TGTGCCAGTAGTCAAAACGGTGCTACCGGGGAGCTGTTTTTT. Using reference TRBV19 and TRBJ2-2 for the parts outside the CDR3, the full variable domain is DGGITQSPKYLFRKEGQNVTLSCEQNLNHDAMYWYRQDPGQGLRLIYYSQIVNDFQKGDIAEGYSVSREKKESFPLTVTSAQKNPTAFYLCASSQNGATGELFFGEGSRLTVL.

J is TRBJ2-5 and V is TRBV6-5; D ambiguous. Germline CDR1 and CDR2: MNHEY and SVGAGI. Trimming removed 10 bases from V and 2 bases from J, with 17 bases in between. The CDR3 runs to 14 residues. The CDR3 loop reads CAIGLGVGQETQYF. The CDR3 DNA reads as TGTGCCATTGGCCTGGGCGTCGGACAAGAGACCCAGTACTTC.

The chain couples TRBV21-1 to TRBJ1-6; no check of the table's D call, TRBD1, against the DNA was made. TRBV21-1 is recorded as a pseudogene. The CDR3 runs 15 residues. DNA for the CDR3: TGTGCCAGCAGCAAAGAGACCAGGGGTAATTCACCCCTCCACTTT. It translates to CASSKETRGNSPLHF.

This chain uses TRBV7-9 with TRBJ1-4; D is uncertain. From germline, CDR1 is SEHNR and CDR2 FQNEAQ (reference sequence). This CDR3 has 16 amino acids. V was shortened by 1 base and J by 2 bases, with 11 bases between the two germline ends. The CDR3 protein is CASSLGGGFTNEKLFF. DNA for the CDR3: TGTGCCAGCAGCTTAGGTGGCGGGTTTACTAATGAAAAACTGTTTTTT.

V is TRBV5-1 and J is TRBJ2-7, with 8 bases that match TRBD2. V lost 3 bases to trimming and J lost 6 bases; unmatched junction nucleotides: 11. The CDR3 runs 15 residues. Germline CDR1 reads SGHRS; CDR2 reads YFSETQ. The CDR3 region is CASSSNSGSWGEQYF. DNA of the CDR3: TGCGCCAGCAGCTCTAACAGCGGGAGTTGGGGCGAGCAGTACTTC. The whole variable domain, filled in from reference TRBV5-1 and TRBJ2-7, reads KAGVTQTPRYLIKTRGQQVTLSCSPISGHRSVSWYQQTPGQGLQFLFEYFSETQRNKGNFPGRFSGRQFSNSRSEMNVSTLELGDSALYLCASSSNSGSWGEQYFGPGTRLTVT.

The genes are TRBV5-5 and TRBJ2-1, with a tentative D call TRBD2 (5 bases). V lost 3 bases and J lost 8, with 15 bases in between. The CDR3 spans 14 residues. CDR1 is SGHKS, CDR2 YYEKEE, per germline (reference sequence). The CDR3 nucleotides read TGTGCCAGCAGCTGGGCGGAGAGGGTTGATGAGCAGTTCTTC. Translated: CASSWAERVDEQFF.

In nucleotides, the CDR3 is TGCGCCAGCAGCTTGGCCCGGAGCCAGACCGGGGAGCTGTTTTTT. Protein product: CASSLARSQTGELFF. The J gene is TRBJ2-2, the V gene TRBV5-1; no reliable D call. V gave up 0 bases and J gave up 5 bases, with 11 bases separating them. The CDR3 has 15 residues. Germline assignment: CDR1 SGHRS and CDR2 YFSETQ.

The chain uses TRBV25-1 and TRBJ2-2; TRBD1 aligns across 8 bases. CDR1 is MGHDK, CDR2 SYGVNS, per germline. The CDR3 extends over 14 amino acids. V dropped 4 bases and J dropped 4; count of bases not matched to a gene: 2. Written as DNA, the CDR3 is TGTGCCAGCAGTGGACAGGGGCGCACCGGGGAGCTGTTTTTT. This translates into CASSGQGRTGELFF. The whole variable domain, filled in from reference TRBV25-1 and TRBJ2-2, reads EADIYQTPRYLVIGTGKKITLECSQTMGHDKMYWYQQDPGMELHLIHYSYGVNSTEKGDLSSESTVSRIRTEHFPLTLESARPSHTSQYLCASSGQGRTGELFFGEGSRLTVL.

V and J are TRBV5-4 and TRBJ2-7, with a weak D call TRBD2 (6 bases). The CDR3 totals 14 residues. Germline assignment: CDR1 SGHNT and CDR2 YYREEE (reference sequence). Between the trimmed V and J ends, which lost 4 bases and 2 bases, there was a span of 13 bases. CDR3 nucleotides: TGTGCCAGCAGCCAAGGGACTGGAGCCTACGAGCAGTACTTC. This encodes CASSQGTGAYEQYF.

J is TRBJ1-1 and V is TRBV5-4; D perhaps matches TRBD1 (6 bases). V lost 0 bases and J 10 bases, leaving 13 bases between the germline ends. The germline V gene encodes CDR1 SGHNT and CDR2 YYREEE (reference sequence). The CDR3 spans 13 residues. CDR3 protein: CASSLAGGAPAFF. As DNA, the CDR3 is TGTGCCAGCAGCTTGGCCGGGGGGGCCCCAGCTTTCTTT.

CDR3: CASSPNRASGANVLTF. CDR3 DNA sequence: TGTGCCAGTAGTCCCAACAGAGCCTCTGGGGCCAACGTCCTGACTTTC. The gene calls are TRBV19 and TRBJ2-6; D gene uncertain. CDR3 size: 16 residues. V lost 5 bases, J lost 0 bases, and 11 bases lay in between. Germline V gene lookup returns CDR1 LNHDA and CDR2 SQIVND (reference sequence). The entire variable domain, with the rest obtained from reference TRBV19 and TRBJ2-6, is as follows: DGGITQSPKYLFRKEGQNVTLSCEQNLNHDAMYWYRQDPGQGLRLIYYSQIVNDFQKGDIAEGYSVSREKKESFPLTVTSAQKNPTAFYLCASSPNRASGANVLTFGAGSRLTVL.

This chain uses TRBV6-5 with TRBJ1-2; 9 nucleotides align to TRBD1. Germline CDR1 and CDR2: MNHEY and SVGAGI. Germline trimming cut 7 bases from V and 8 bases from J; bases unmatched to any gene: 11. The CDR3 is 14 amino acids. CDR3 protein: CASKRTGEYSGYTF. DNA for the CDR3: TGTGCCAGCAAACGGACAGGGGAGTATTCGGGCTACACCTTC.

The V call is TRBV6-6, the J call TRBJ2-1; possibly TRBD2 for D (6 bases). V lost 5 bases and J 5 bases, leaving 19 bases between the germline ends. Germline V gives CDR1 MNHNY, CDR2 SVGAGI (reference sequence). This CDR3 contains 16 residues. CDR3 DNA: TGTGCCAGCAGTGCTCCGGGAGCCCGGCCCAACAATGAGCAGTTCTTC. It codes for CASSAPGARPNNEQFF.

This clone came up a few times. The chain couples TRBV7-2 to TRBJ1-2; TRBD1 aligns across 8 bases. Trimming took 4 bases from V and 0 from J; bases not matched to a gene: 1. CDR3 size: 14 residues. Germline CDR1 SGHTA, CDR2 FQGNSA. The CDR3 coding sequence is TGTGCCAGCAGCTCGACAGGGGCTAACTATGGCTACACCTTC. This translates into CASSSTGANYGYTF. Looking up the rest from reference TRBV7-2 and TRBJ1-2 gives the full variable domain: GAGVSQSPSNKVTEKGKDVELRCDPISGHTALYWYRQSLGQGLEFLIYFQGNSAPDKSGLPSDRFSAERTGGSVSTLTIQRTQQEDSAVYLCASSSTGANYGYTFGSGTRLTVV.

V is TRBV15 and J is TRBJ1-2, with D unresolved. The germline V gene has CDR1 LNHNV and CDR2 YYDKDF (reference sequence). The CDR3 is 17 amino acids. With 1 base removed from V and 5 bases from J, the gap between germline ends came to 20 bases. CDR3 amino acids: CATSRGTGSTSIYGYTF. The CDR3 region has the DNA TGTGCCACCAGCAGAGGAACGGGATCGACCTCCATTTATGGCTACACCTTC.

The chain couples TRBV5-1 to TRBJ1-1; D ambiguous. Trimming pared 1 base from V and 0 bases from J, leaving 13 bases between. This CDR3 is 16 amino acids long. CDR1 is SGHRS and CDR2 is YFSETQ in the germline V gene. CDR3: CASSLSATLMNTEAFF. The DNA of the CDR3 is TGCGCCAGCAGCTTGAGTGCGACACTGATGAACACTGAAGCTTTCTTT.

This chain uses TRBV19 with TRBJ2-5; 12 bases align to TRBD2. Trimming cost V 5 bases and J 4 bases; bases outside gene matches: 8. CDR3 size: 16 residues. The V gene's germline CDR1 is LNHDA and CDR2 SQIVND (reference sequence). CDR3 DNA sequence: TGTGCCAGTAGTGCGACTAGCGGGGGATCTAGAGAGACCCAGTACTTC. Translation: CASSATSGGSRETQYF.

The chain links TRBV10-3 to TRBJ2-7, with 11 bases that match TRBD1. With 5 bases clipped from V and 1 base from J, the junction kept 4 bases outside the gene matches. CDR3 length: 15 amino acids. Germline V gives CDR1 ENHRY, CDR2 SYGVKD. DNA for the CDR3: TGTGCCATCAGTACCGGGACAGGGGGTTCCTACGAGCAGTACTTC. Translating gives CAISTGTGGSYEQYF.